This entry concerns a single T cell receptor (beta chain). This specimen comes from a study of blood T cell repertoires in COVID-19. Study-level background: From the United States, Italy and Spain came samples of acute and convalescent COVID-19. PBMCs, B-cell-depleted T cells, or T cells provided the cDNA or gDNA that made up the material.

Seattle-derived patients entered the study during active infection and were followed longitudinally. Produced via immunoSEQ multiplex PCR; TCRdb's table is partial and in-frame only. This table holds about 160,000 clones, roughly 90% found once. CDR3 size: 15 residues. The receptor's source is a man aged 30 to 45 with COVID-19, enrolled during active disease. The chain carries TRBV12-2 and TRBJ1-2; the table names TRBD1, a call not compared with the DNA. TRBV12-2 has pseudogene status. The sequencing input was peripheral blood. The CDR3, as DNA: TGTGCAAGTCGCGGACGGACAGTCGCCAATGATGGCTACACCTTC. Residues: CASRGRTVANDGYTF.